This entry lists 20 T cell receptor beta chains sequenced from one sample in a study of T cell responses to AZD1222 COVID-19 vaccine. Generated by immunoSEQ multiplex PCR, the TCRdb table keeps only in-frame clones and is missing some. The sample has 95,000 to 100,000 clones, 88% seen once; the top ten hold roughly 15%. Sequencing was performed on peripheral blood, taken 28 days after the second AZD1222 dose. Source of these receptors: an adult who received the AZD1222 COVID-19 vaccine.

This chain connects TRBV20-1 to TRBJ2-1, with TRBD2 matching 8 bases. V gave up 3 bases and J gave up 5 bases; unmatched junction bases: 18. Germline CDR1 reads DFQATT; CDR2 reads SNEGSKA (reference sequence). The CDR3 runs 18 residues. The CDR3 bases are TGCAGTGCTAGTCTCGGGGTTCGGGTAGCGGGAATCCACAATGAGCAGTTCTTC. As protein: CSASLGVRVAGIHNEQFF.

This clone was detected once. This CDR3 reads CASERTEPFPPDTQYF. The CDR3 region has the DNA TGTGCCAGCGAACGGACGGAGCCATTTCCCCCAGATACGCAGTATTTT. The chain recombines TRBV9 with TRBJ2-3; D is uncertain. Trimming took off 7 bases at V and 4 bases at J, with 22 bases between the two ends. Germline assignment: CDR1 SGDLS and CDR2 YYNGEE. The CDR3 runs 16 residues.

The chain links TRBV6-5 to TRBJ2-1, with 7 bases matching TRBD1. This CDR3 region has 16 residues. Germline CDR1 is MNHEY and CDR2 is SVGAGI. V shed 3 bases and J 7 bases; nucleotides not matched to a gene: 12. The CDR3 sequence is CASSYIGRGLKNEQFF. As DNA, the CDR3 is TGTGCCAGCAGTTATATCGGCAGGGGGTTAAAGAATGAGCAGTTCTTC.

J is TRBJ1-5 and V is TRBV15, with TRBD1 matching over 10 bases. After removal of 6 bases from V and 10 bases from J, the junction contained 24 bases not matched to a gene. The germline gives CDR1 LNHNV, CDR2 YYDKDF (reference sequence). The CDR3 is 19 amino acids. CDR3 region: CATRSGLGAGTGEKVPQHF. As DNA, the CDR3 is TGTGCCACCAGATCCGGACTAGGGGCTGGGACAGGGGAGAAGGTTCCCCAGCATTTT.

The table lists this clone with a count of one. The rearrangement uses TRBV12-3 or TRBV12-4 and TRBJ2-1, with D possibly matching TRBD2 (5 bases). The germline V and J ends were trimmed by 4 bases and 5 bases, with 9 bases remaining between them. The CDR3 runs 13 residues. As DNA, the CDR3 is TGTGCCAGCAGTTCTAGCAGCCACAATGAGCAGTTCTTC. It encodes CASSSSSHNEQFF.

The CDR3 is CASSFRELRETQYF. The CDR3 DNA reads TGCGCCAGCAGCTTCCGGGAGTTAAGAGAGACCCAGTACTTC. The rearrangement uses TRBV5-1 and TRBJ2-5, with D maybe TRBD2 (6 bases). Germline V gives CDR1 SGHRS, CDR2 YFSETQ. Trimming cost V 2 bases and J 4 bases, with 12 bases left between them. The CDR3 is 14 amino acids.

The J gene is TRBJ2-3, the V gene TRBV2, with D maybe TRBD2 (6 bases). CDR1 and CDR2 (germline): SNHLY, FYNNEI. CDR3 size: 15 residues. The ends were cut back, 11 bases at V and 1 base at J, with 19 bases in the middle. Here the CDR3 DNA reads TGTGCCTGCCGGCTGTCTAAGCGGGGCACAGATACGCAGTATTTT. This sequence encodes CACRLSKRGTDTQYF.

The chain couples TRBV24-1 to TRBJ2-3, with D possibly being TRBD2 (5 bases). Germline CDR1 KGHDR, CDR2 SFDVKD. The CDR3 is 14 residues long. The germline V and J ends were trimmed by 4 bases and 5 bases, with 12 bases remaining between them. DNA for the CDR3: TGTGCCACCAGTGACTCGGGGTGGGGAGATACGCAGTATTTT. Translating it yields CATSDSGWGDTQYF.

The chain employs TRBV5-5 and TRBJ2-6; D unresolved. Germline loops: CDR1 SGHKS, CDR2 YYEKEE (reference sequence). The V and J ends lost 2 bases and 0 bases respectively, with 6 bases between them. This CDR3 contains 15 residues. The CDR3 protein is CASSFVHSGANVLTF. In nucleotides, the CDR3 is TGTGCCAGCAGCTTCGTTCACTCTGGGGCCAACGTCCTGACTTTC.

V and J are TRBV2 and TRBJ1-5, with a possible D match to TRBD1 (5 bases). This CDR3 spans 16 amino acids. Trimming removed 2 bases from V and 2 bases from J, with 13 bases in between. Germline V gene lookup returns CDR1 SNHLY and CDR2 FYNNEI. CDR3 sequence: CASSEFGAAGNQPQHF. DNA of the CDR3: TGTGCCAGCAGTGAATTTGGGGCAGCCGGCAATCAGCCCCAGCATTTT.

The chain links TRBV3-1 (or the pseudogene TRBV3-2) to TRBJ2-7; D remains unclear. The CDR3 runs 13 residues. V was cut by 3 bases and J by 4 bases, with 10 bases left in between. Germline assignment: CDR1 LGHDT and CDR2 YNNKEL (reference sequence). CDR3 nucleotides: TGTGCCAGCAGCCATCGCGGAGTTTACGAGCAGTACTTC. Its protein product is CASSHRGVYEQYF.

V gene TRBV5-1 combines with J gene TRBJ1-2; D gene unclear. V gave up 4 bases and J gave up 4 bases, with 11 bases separating them. Germline V gene lookup returns CDR1 SGHRS and CDR2 YFSETQ. The CDR3 is 13 residues long. CDR3 in amino acids: CASSTDGFYGYTF. CDR3 sequence (DNA): TGCGCCAGCAGCACAGACGGATTCTATGGCTACACCTTC.

This chain connects TRBV19 to TRBJ2-1, with D perhaps TRBD1 (5 bases). The CDR3 spans 15 residues. Trimming removed 3 bases at V and 2 bases at J, with 11 bases between. Germline CDR1 reads LNHDA; CDR2 reads SQIVND (reference sequence). The CDR3: CASSIAGNAYNEQFF. In nucleotides, the CDR3 is TGTGCCAGTAGTATCGCAGGGAACGCCTACAATGAGCAGTTCTTC.

As DNA, the CDR3 is TGTGCCAGCAGCTTAGAGGGGAGACAGGGATCCTACGAGCAGTACTTC. It translates to CASSLEGRQGSYEQYF. The rearrangement joins TRBV7-9 to TRBJ2-7, with 7 positions matching TRBD1. J gave up 1 base and V 1 base, and 7 bases lay outside the gene matches. Germline lookup yields CDR1 SEHNR and CDR2 FQNEAQ (reference sequence). The CDR3 consists of 16 residues.

The chain joins TRBV18 to TRBJ1-2; D gene uncertain. Germline V CDR1 and CDR2: KGHSH, LQKENI. The CDR3 is made up of 15 amino acids. V lost 3 bases, J lost 4 bases, and 15 bases lay in between. CDR3 nucleotide sequence: TGTGCCAGCTCACCGACTCCCCCAGAAATCTATGGCTACACCTTC. It codes for CASSPTPPEIYGYTF.

The rearrangement joins TRBV5-4 to TRBJ1-2; possible D gene TRBD1, 5 bases. V was pared by 4 bases and J by 5 bases, with 18 bases between. CDR1 SGHNT and CDR2 YYREEE come from the germline V gene (reference sequence). The CDR3 sequence is 15 residues long. CDR3 in amino acids: CASSRLGEVGYGYTF. Here the CDR3 DNA reads TGTGCCAGCAGCCGACTGGGGGAGGTTGGATATGGCTACACCTTC. The full variable domain, its missing parts supplied by reference TRBV5-4 and TRBJ1-2, is ETGVTQSPTHLIKTRGQQVTLRCSSQSGHNTVSWYQQALGQGPQFIFQYYREEENGRGNFPPRFSGLQFPNYSSELNVNALELDDSALYLCASSRLGEVGYGYTFGSGTRLTVV.

The chain joins TRBV9 to TRBJ2-7; 14 bases match TRBD2. V dropped 4 bases and J dropped 6; count of bases not matched to a gene: 6. Germline-derived CDR1 and CDR2 are SGDLS and YYNGEE. This CDR3 comprises 15 residues. The CDR3 DNA follows: TGTGCCAGCAGCCCAGGACTAGCGGGAGGTGGCGAGCAGTACTTC. Protein sequence: CASSPGLAGGGEQYF.

V and J are TRBV2 and TRBJ2-1, with 11 bases fitting TRBD2. The CDR3 is 15 amino acids. Germline values: CDR1 SNHLY, CDR2 FYNNEI. V lost 6 bases to trimming and J lost 5 bases; unmatched junction nucleotides: 6. The CDR3 sequence is CASSAGLAGDNEQFF. CDR3 DNA: TGTGCCAGCAGCGCCGGACTAGCGGGCGACAATGAGCAGTTCTTC.

The chain recombines TRBV6-4 with TRBJ2-2; possible D gene TRBD2, 5 bases. V was pared by 0 bases and J by 3 bases, with 5 bases between. CDR1 MRHNA and CDR2 SNTAGT come from the germline V gene. This CDR3 is built from 14 residues. The CDR3 DNA reads TGTGCCAGCAGTGACTCACTAGACACCGGGGAGCTGTTTTTT. Residues: CASSDSLDTGELFF.

This chain links TRBV12-3 or TRBV12-4 with TRBJ2-1; D not resolved. The CDR3 runs to 13 residues. The V end was cut by 1 base, the J end by 5 bases, with 6 bases between. Written as DNA, the CDR3 is TGTGCCAGCAGTTTAGGGACCCACAATGAGCAGTTCTTC. Its translation is CASSLGTHNEQFF.